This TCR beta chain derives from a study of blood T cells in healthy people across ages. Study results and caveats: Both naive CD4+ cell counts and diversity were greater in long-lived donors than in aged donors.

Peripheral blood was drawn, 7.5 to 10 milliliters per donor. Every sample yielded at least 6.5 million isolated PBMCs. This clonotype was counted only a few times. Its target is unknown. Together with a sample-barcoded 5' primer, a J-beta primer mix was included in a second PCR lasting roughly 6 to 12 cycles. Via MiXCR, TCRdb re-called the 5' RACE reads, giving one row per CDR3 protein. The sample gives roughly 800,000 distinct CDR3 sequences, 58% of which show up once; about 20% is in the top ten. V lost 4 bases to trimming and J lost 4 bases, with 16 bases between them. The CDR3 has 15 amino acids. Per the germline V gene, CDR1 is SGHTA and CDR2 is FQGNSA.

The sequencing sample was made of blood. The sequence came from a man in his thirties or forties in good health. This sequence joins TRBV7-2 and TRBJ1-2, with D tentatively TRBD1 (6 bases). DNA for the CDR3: TGTGCCAGCAGCTCGGGGGGGCAGGGGATCTATGGCTACACCTTC. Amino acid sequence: CASSSGGQGIYGYTF.